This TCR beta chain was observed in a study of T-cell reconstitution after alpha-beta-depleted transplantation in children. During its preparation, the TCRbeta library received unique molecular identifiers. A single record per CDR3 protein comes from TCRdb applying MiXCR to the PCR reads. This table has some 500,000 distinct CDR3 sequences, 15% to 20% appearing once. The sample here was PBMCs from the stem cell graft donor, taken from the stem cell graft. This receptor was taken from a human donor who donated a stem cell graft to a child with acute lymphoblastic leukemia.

The CDR3 DNA follows: TGCAGTGCCCTACCCACTAGCGGAGTTTACAATGAGCAGTTCTTC. It specifies CSALPTSGVYNEQFF. The V call is TRBV20-1, the J call TRBJ2-1, with 8 bases fitting TRBD2. Per the germline V gene, CDR1 is DFQATT and CDR2 is SNEGSKA (reference sequence). Trimming cost V 6 bases and J 4 bases; bases outside gene matches: 11. The CDR3 is 15 amino acids.